This entry lists 27 T cell receptor beta chains sequenced from one sample in a study of blood T cell repertoires in COVID-19. Assay used: immunoSEQ multiplex PCR; TCRdb lists only in-frame clones, some missing. The sample records hundreds of thousands of clones, about 68% being singletons. The sample was peripheral blood. These receptors were collected from a woman aged 80 or older with acute or convalescent COVID-19.

In the case of this clone: Within the sample, other DNA sequences also encode this same CDR3. The J gene is TRBJ1-1, the V gene TRBV2, with 7 positions matching TRBD1. The CDR3 spans 13 residues. Germline trimming cut 6 bases from V and 1 base from J; bases unmatched to any gene: 2. Germline CDR1 and CDR2: SNHLY and FYNNEI. The CDR3: CASSGTANTEAFF. The CDR3 nucleotides read TGTGCCAGCAGCGGGACAGCGAACACTGAAGCTTTCTTT.

In this sample, this clone turned up a few times. The chain couples TRBV6-6 to TRBJ2-7; 7 bases map to TRBD1. The V segment lost 7 bases and the J segment 2 bases; nucleotides outside the gene matches: 8. Germline V lookup: CDR1 MNHNY, CDR2 SVGAGI (reference sequence). The CDR3 extends over 14 amino acids. CDR3 sequence reads: CASNSRQGAYEQYF. CDR3 bases: TGTGCCAGCAACAGCCGACAGGGCGCCTACGAGCAGTACTTC.

The chain is built from TRBV6-6 and TRBJ1-6; possibly TRBD1 for D (5 bases). From germline, CDR1 is MNHNY and CDR2 SVGAGI (reference sequence). The CDR3 extends over 15 amino acids. V shed 4 bases and J shed 8 bases, with 15 bases lying between them. CDR3 in amino acids: CASSSGHGIDSPLHF. The CDR3, as DNA: TGTGCCAGCAGTTCCGGACACGGAATCGATTCACCCCTCCACTTT.

The chain carries TRBV19 and TRBJ1-4; no definite D call. Trimming stripped 4 bases from V and 11 bases from J, with 8 bases between. The CDR3 extends over 11 amino acids. Germline assignment: CDR1 LNHDA and CDR2 SQIVND (reference sequence). Written as DNA, the CDR3 is TGTGCCAGTAGTACGAGCTCCAAACTGTTTTTT. This encodes CASSTSSKLFF.

The chain has TRBV29-1 and TRBJ2-7, with 7 bases identical to TRBD2. After removal of 3 bases from V and 4 bases from J, the junction contained 6 bases not matched to a gene. This CDR3 has 13 amino acids. Germline lookup yields CDR1 SQVTM and CDR2 ANQGSEA. The CDR3 DNA reads TGCAGCGTTGAGGTGGGAGGGACGTACGAGCAGTACTTC. Encoded protein: CSVEVGGTYEQYF.

This clone was seen only a few times. The chain uses TRBV3-1 (or the pseudogene TRBV3-2) and TRBJ2-7, with D hard to call. V lost 1 base, J lost 7 bases, and 11 bases lay in between. There are 13 residues in the CDR3. The germline gives CDR1 LGHDT, CDR2 YNNKEL (reference sequence). In DNA, the CDR3 is TGTGCCAGCAGCCAAGGCGGCCAAGGTGAGCAGTACTTC. Residues: CASSQGGQGEQYF.

The CDR3 coding sequence is TGTGCCAGCAGTTATGCAGTCTACGAGCAGTACTTC. This encodes CASSYAVYEQYF. This chain links TRBV6-2 or TRBV6-3 with TRBJ2-7, with no clear D. Germline values: CDR1 MNHEY, CDR2 SVGEGT. The CDR3 is 12 residues long. Trimming removed 3 bases at V and 3 bases at J, with 6 bases between.

This clone was picked up a small number of times. In DNA form, the CDR3 reads TGTGCCAGCAGCTCTAGCCCCCTCGCGGATACGCAGTATTTT. Encoded protein: CASSSSPLADTQYF. The V call is TRBV7-2, the J call TRBJ2-3; a weak D match, TRBD2 (5 bases). This CDR3 contains 14 residues. Deletions cut 4 bases from V and 6 bases from J, with 14 bases between. Germline loops: CDR1 SGHTA, CDR2 FQGNSA.

Concerning this clone itself: A much larger clone differs from this one at a single base, so this may be a read error. The J gene is TRBJ1-5, the V gene TRBV7-9; tentative D call: TRBD1 (6 bases). Germline lookup yields CDR1 SEHNR and CDR2 FQNEAQ (reference sequence). The CDR3 consists of 13 residues. Trimming left V 5 bases short and J 3 bases short, with 8 bases between. This chain's CDR3 is CASSRQDNQPQHF. CDR3 nucleotides: TGTGCCAGCAGCCGACAGGACAATCAGCCCCAGCATTTT.

V and J are TRBV6-2 or TRBV6-3 and TRBJ2-7; D is possibly TRBD1 (5 bases). Deletions cut 5 bases from V and 2 bases from J, with 10 bases between. This CDR3 comprises 13 residues. Germline V gene lookup returns CDR1 MNHEY and CDR2 SVGEGT. CDR3 sequence reads: CASSDWTPYEQYF. In DNA form, the CDR3 reads TGTGCCAGCAGTGACTGGACACCCTACGAGCAGTACTTC.

V is TRBV5-6 and J is TRBJ1-3; weak D call: TRBD1 (5 bases). Looked up from germline, CDR1 is SGHDT and CDR2 is YYEEEE. This CDR3 contains 15 residues. Trimming removed 4 bases at V and 0 bases at J, with 11 bases between. DNA for the CDR3: TGTGCCAGCAGCCGAAGACAGACCTCTGGAAACACCATATATTTT. The encoded protein is CASSRRQTSGNTIYF. Full variable domain (missing parts from reference TRBV5-6 and TRBJ1-3): DAGVTQSPTHLIKTRGQQVTLRCSPKSGHDTVSWYQQALGQGPQFIFQYYEEEERQRGNFPDRFSGHQFPNYSSELNVNALLLGDSALYLCASSRRQTSGNTIYFGEGSWLTVV.

J is TRBJ1-2 and V is TRBV5-1; D perhaps matches TRBD1 (5 bases). CDR3 length equals 11 residues. The germline V gene has CDR1 SGHRS and CDR2 YFSETQ. V was clipped by 5 bases and J by 10 bases, with 12 bases between them. The chain's CDR3 is CASRMEGYYTF. CDR3 sequence (DNA): TGCGCCAGCAGAATGGAGGGGTACTACACCTTC.

The V gene is TRBV4-1, the J gene TRBJ2-6; possibly TRBD1 for D (6 bases). Germline V gene data show CDR1 as MGHRA and CDR2 as YSYEKL. V lost 1 base, J lost 1 base, and 11 bases lay in between. This CDR3 has 17 residues. Here the CDR3 DNA reads TGCGCCAGCAGCCAAGGCGTACAGGGATCTGGGGCCAACGTCCTGACTTTC. This encodes CASSQGVQGSGANVLTF.

This chain links TRBV7-9 with TRBJ2-1; TRBD2 aligns across 14 bases. V shed 3 bases and J 10 bases; nucleotides not matched to a gene: 8. Germline V gives CDR1 SEHNR, CDR2 FQNEAQ (reference sequence). The CDR3 contains 16 residues. As DNA, the CDR3 is TGTGCCAGCAGCTTCGGCGGGACTAGCGGGAGAGAAGAGCAGTTCTTC. It codes for CASSFGGTSGREEQFF.

The chain's CDR3 is CASSVGLRQGREETQYF. The CDR3 nucleotides read TGTGCCAGCAGCGTAGGCCTCAGACAGGGACGGGAAGAGACCCAGTACTTC. The chain is built from TRBV9 and TRBJ2-5; 7 bases match TRBD1. CDR3 length equals 17 residues. The germline gives CDR1 SGDLS, CDR2 YYNGEE. V lost 0 bases to trimming and J lost 3 bases; unmatched junction nucleotides: 11.

There are a few counts of this clone. The rearrangement uses TRBV4-3 and TRBJ1-1; D may be TRBD1 (5 bases). V was shortened by 4 bases and J by 1 base, with 13 bases between the two germline ends. This CDR3 region has 15 residues. The germline gives CDR1 LGHNA, CDR2 YSLEER. The CDR3 region is CASSRVDRRNTEAFF. The CDR3 nucleotides are TGCGCCAGCAGCCGAGTCGACAGACGGAACACTGAAGCTTTCTTT.

The chain combines TRBV10-3 with TRBJ1-1; 10 bases align to TRBD1. The CDR3 covers 16 residues. Germline V gene lookup returns CDR1 ENHRY and CDR2 SYGVKD. After removal of 0 bases from V and 5 bases from J, the junction contained 6 bases not matched to a gene. The CDR3 region is CAISESGQGVGTEAFF. CDR3 DNA: TGTGCCATCAGTGAGTCAGGACAGGGGGTAGGGACTGAAGCTTTCTTT.

The V call is TRBV5-6, the J call TRBJ2-7, with TRBD1 matching 9 bases. The CDR3 contains 14 residues. CDR1 is SGHDT, CDR2 YYEEEE, per germline. V shed 2 bases, J shed 5 bases, and the junction held 5 bases outside the gene matches. The CDR3 reads CASSLGTGYHEQYF. The CDR3 nucleotides are TGTGCCAGCAGCTTAGGGACAGGGTACCACGAGCAGTACTTC.

In its sample, this clone was seen once. The V gene is TRBV27, the J gene TRBJ1-2, with 9 bases lining up with TRBD1. V trimming: 2 bases; J trimming: 4 bases; junction bases outside the gene matches: 5. Germline assignment: CDR1 MNHEY and CDR2 SMNVEV (reference sequence). CDR3 size: 15 residues. The CDR3 DNA is TGTGCCAGCAGTTTAGGACAGGGGCGGTCCTATGGCTACACCTTC. Its translation: CASSLGQGRSYGYTF.

This chain links TRBV25-1 with TRBJ1-3, with D possibly matching TRBD1 (5 bases). The V end lost 2 bases, the J end lost 3 bases, and 8 bases lay between the germline ends. The CDR3 totals 14 residues. CDR1 is MGHDK, CDR2 SYGVNS, per germline. The CDR3 nucleotides read TGTGCCAGCAGTGAAGGTACAGGTGGAAACACCATATATTTT. Amino acid sequence: CASSEGTGGNTIYF.

This rearrangement joins TRBV7-9 to TRBJ2-7, with D possibly being TRBD1 (6 bases). This CDR3 is built from 14 residues. Germline CDR1 SEHNR, CDR2 FQNEAQ (reference sequence). Trimming left V 5 bases short and J 2 bases short, with 13 bases between. CDR3 sequence reads: CASSEGVGTYEQYF. In DNA form, the CDR3 reads TGTGCCAGCAGCGAGGGGGTTGGGACCTACGAGCAGTACTTC.

V usage is TRBV13 and J usage is TRBJ2-2; D may be TRBD1 (6 bases). Germline assignment: CDR1 PRHDT and CDR2 FYEKMQ (reference sequence). The CDR3 loop spans 16 amino acids. Trimming pared 5 bases from V and 0 bases from J, leaving 13 bases between. The CDR3: CASSIHRVTNTGELFF. For the CDR3, the DNA is TGTGCCAGCAGCATTCACAGGGTGACGAACACCGGGGAGCTGTTTTTT.

The chain couples TRBV7-2 to TRBJ2-2, with TRBD1 matching over 8 bases. Germline CDR1 reads SGHTA; CDR2 reads FQGNSA. The CDR3 length is 16 residues. J gave up 5 bases and V 1 base, and 6 bases lay outside the gene matches. The CDR3, as DNA: TGTGCCAGCAGCTTAGTGACAGGGGTAGGGACCGGGGAGCTGTTTTTT. Translation gives CASSLVTGVGTGELFF. Filled out from reference TRBV7-2 and TRBJ2-2, the complete variable domain reads GAGVSQSPSNKVTEKGKDVELRCDPISGHTALYWYRQSLGQGLEFLIYFQGNSAPDKSGLPSDRFSAERTGGSVSTLTIQRTQQEDSAVYLCASSLVTGVGTGELFFGEGSRLTVL.

The V and J genes are TRBV19 and TRBJ1-1; 7 positions match TRBD1. Losses at the gene ends were 5 bases for V and 0 bases for J; bases not matched to a gene: 3. Germline CDR1 and CDR2: LNHDA and SQIVND (reference sequence). This CDR3 comprises 14 residues. The CDR3 here is CASSSGGMNTEAFF. In DNA form, the CDR3 reads TGTGCCAGTAGTTCAGGGGGTATGAACACTGAAGCTTTCTTT.

The chain carries TRBV12-3 or TRBV12-4 and TRBJ1-2; TRBD1 might be the D (6 bases). Trimming removed 5 bases at V and 4 bases at J, with 11 bases between. This CDR3 is 13 amino acids long. This CDR3 reads CASSAAGVYGYTF. DNA for the CDR3: TGTGCCAGCAGTGCAGCAGGGGTCTATGGCTACACCTTC.

The chain recombines TRBV3-1 (or the pseudogene TRBV3-2) with TRBJ2-4; a weak D match, TRBD1 (6 bases). CDR1 is LGHDT, CDR2 YNNKEL, per germline (reference sequence). V lost 3 bases and J lost 7, with 10 bases in between. The CDR3 is made up of 13 amino acids. For the CDR3, the DNA is TGTGCCAGCAGCCATTCCACAGGGAACATTCAGTACTTC. Its translation is CASSHSTGNIQYF.

The chain is built from TRBV18 and TRBJ2-5; 8 positions match TRBD1. The V gene's germline CDR1 is KGHSH and CDR2 LQKENI. J lost 5 bases, V lost 1 base, and 3 bases had no gene match. The CDR3 is 14 residues long. CDR3 bases: TGTGCCAGCTCACCACAGTACAGGGGGGAGACCCAGTACTTC. It translates to CASSPQYRGETQYF.